The 18 T cell receptor beta chains below were found in one sample sequenced in a study of radiotherapy plus CTLA-4 blockade in lung cancer. Repertoires were generated with immunoSEQ multiplex PCR, while TCRdb's copy carries only in-frame clones and drops some. The sample yields 35,000 to 45,000 clones, 72% seen once. Sequencing used peripheral blood, obtained from a patient treated with radiotherapy plus ipilimumab. All receptors derive from a human donor with non-small cell lung cancer who had stable disease on radiotherapy plus ipilimumab.

The gene calls are TRBV11-2 and TRBJ2-3, with 12 bases aligning to TRBD2. The CDR3 covers 19 residues. Germline CDR1 is SGHAT and CDR2 is FQNNGV. J lost 5 bases, V lost 0 bases, and 12 bases had no gene match. DNA for the CDR3: TGTGCCAGCAGCTTAGACCAGGCCTCTAGCGGGGGGGCCAGAGATACGCAGTATTTT. Encoded protein: CASSLDQASSGGARDTQYF.

The V call is TRBV2, the J call TRBJ1-1, with 7 bases lining up with TRBD1. J was trimmed by 8 bases and V by 6 bases; bases with no gene match: 3. The CDR3 has 11 residues. Germline V lookup: CDR1 SNHLY, CDR2 FYNNEI. CDR3 residues: CASRAQGEAFF. CDR3 sequence (DNA): TGTGCCAGCAGGGCACAGGGGGAAGCTTTCTTT.

The rearrangement joins TRBV6-5 to TRBJ1-3; tentatively, D is TRBD1 (5 bases). Germline V CDR1 and CDR2: MNHEY, SVGAGI. The CDR3 has 14 amino acids. Trimming left V 4 bases short and J 6 bases short, with 13 bases between. The CDR3, as DNA: TGTGCCAGCAGTTCTCTCGGGGGAGCAAACACCATATATTTT. The encoded protein is CASSSLGGANTIYF.

The chain uses TRBV19 and TRBJ1-5, with 7 bases aligning to TRBD1. V lost 3 bases, J lost 0 bases, and 14 bases stayed unmatched. This CDR3 is 19 amino acids long. In germline, CDR1 is LNHDA, CDR2 SQIVND (reference sequence). DNA for the CDR3: TGTGCCAGTAGTATCTCGGCCAGGGGGTTCGGATATAGCAATCAGCCCCAGCATTTT. Protein: CASSISARGFGYSNQPQHF.

The rearrangement links TRBV18 to TRBJ2-5; possibly TRBD1 or TRBD2 for D (5 bases each). The CDR3 has 16 amino acids. CDR1 and CDR2 from the germline V gene are KGHSH and LQKENI. V dropped 6 bases and J dropped 0 bases, with 17 bases sitting between them. This CDR3 reads CASSPGSRLYQETQYF. In nucleotides, the CDR3 is TGTGCCAGCTCCCCAGGGAGCAGACTGTACCAAGAGACCCAGTACTTC.

In this sample, this clone turned up a few times. The V call is TRBV2, the J call TRBJ2-7; 8 bases match TRBD1. From germline, CDR1 is SNHLY and CDR2 FYNNEI. The CDR3 extends over 14 amino acids. J gave up 4 bases and V 6 bases, and 8 bases lay outside the gene matches. The CDR3 spells CASRPTGEVYEQYF. DNA of the CDR3: TGTGCCAGCAGGCCGACAGGGGAGGTTTACGAGCAGTACTTC.

This chain joins TRBV9 and TRBJ2-3; 11 nucleotides match TRBD2. The V segment lost 0 bases and the J segment 1 base; nucleotides outside the gene matches: 16. The CDR3 consists of 21 residues. The germline gives CDR1 SGDLS, CDR2 YYNGEE. DNA for the CDR3: TGTGCCAGCAGCGTAGAGGTTCGGGGGACTAGCGGTGGGTGGGGCACAGATACGCAGTATTTT. Translating it yields CASSVEVRGTSGGWGTDTQYF.

CDR3 sequence reads: CASSQGQLNYGYTF. CDR3 coding DNA: TGTGCCAGCTCACAAGGACAGCTTAACTATGGCTACACCTTC. The chain couples TRBV18 to TRBJ1-2; perhaps TRBD1 as D (6 bases). Germline lookup yields CDR1 KGHSH and CDR2 LQKENI. The V and J ends lost 4 bases and 1 base respectively, with 10 bases between them. The CDR3 totals 14 residues.

The chain employs TRBV5-1 and TRBJ1-1, with D maybe TRBD1 (6 bases). This CDR3 spans 14 amino acids. V shed 3 bases and J shed 5 bases, with 14 bases lying between them. Germline V gives CDR1 SGHRS, CDR2 YFSETQ. The DNA of the CDR3 is TGCGCCAGCAGCTACCACAGGGAAGGGACTGAAGCTTTCTTT. This codes for CASSYHREGTEAFF.

The chain uses TRBV2 and TRBJ1-6; 9 nucleotides agree with TRBD1. There are 17 residues in the CDR3. J was trimmed by 0 bases and V by 6 bases; bases with no gene match: 6. The germline gives CDR1 SNHLY, CDR2 FYNNEI. In nucleotides, the CDR3 is TGTGCCAGCAGCGCCGGGACAGGGAGCTCCTATAATTCACCCCTCCACTTT. Translated: CASSAGTGSSYNSPLHF.

The rearrangement links TRBV5-1 to TRBJ1-1; 8 bases agree with TRBD1. Per germline, CDR1 SGHRS and CDR2 YFSETQ. The ends lost 2 bases at V and 0 bases at J; junction bases unmatched: 3. The CDR3 is 15 amino acids. The CDR3, as DNA: TGCGCCAGCAGCTTAGGGGACAGGCTGAACACTGAAGCTTTCTTT. Protein: CASSLGDRLNTEAFF.

This clone has just a few counts. The chain is built from TRBV5-1 and TRBJ2-3, with D unclear. The germline V and J ends were trimmed by 5 bases and 5 bases, with 18 bases remaining between them. CDR1 is SGHRS, CDR2 YFSETQ, per germline. The CDR3 covers 15 residues. Here the CDR3 DNA reads TGCGCCAGCAGTCCGGGTCACCCAACGGTAGATACGCAGTATTTT. Amino acid sequence: CASSPGHPTVDTQYF.

The CDR3 DNA reads TGTGCCAGCAGCGAACAGGGGTTTTCAGATACGCAGTATTTT. Encoded protein: CASSEQGFSDTQYF. The chain employs TRBV6-4 and TRBJ2-3, with 7 bases matching TRBD1. This CDR3 is built from 14 residues. Unmatched junction bases numbered 7, after V lost 6 bases and J lost 4 bases. Germline CDR1 MRHNA, CDR2 SNTAGT.

The chain is built from TRBV7-2 and TRBJ1-4; 9 positions agree with TRBD1. The CDR3 loop spans 14 amino acids. V shed 4 bases, J shed 7 bases, and the junction held 4 bases outside the gene matches. In germline, CDR1 is SGHTA, CDR2 FQGNSA. The CDR3 bases are TGTGCCAGCAGCTCGGGACAGGGTGGTGAAAAACTGTTTTTT. Translation gives CASSSGQGGEKLFF. Using reference TRBV7-2 and TRBJ1-4 for the parts outside the CDR3, the full variable domain is GAGVSQSPSNKVTEKGKDVELRCDPISGHTALYWYRQSLGQGLEFLIYFQGNSAPDKSGLPSDRFSAERTGGSVSTLTIQRTQQEDSAVYLCASSSGQGGEKLFFGSGTQLSVL.

The gene calls are TRBV7-2 and TRBJ1-5, with 7 bases matching TRBD1. This CDR3 spans 15 amino acids. CDR1 and CDR2 from the germline V gene are SGHTA and FQGNSA. J gave up 1 base and V 5 bases, and 5 bases lay outside the gene matches. The CDR3 DNA follows: TGTGCCAGCAGCGCCCGGACAGGAAGCAATCAGCCCCAGCATTTT. Translated: CASSARTGSNQPQHF.

The chain links TRBV6-6 to TRBJ1-1; D is unclear. The germline V gene encodes CDR1 MNHNY and CDR2 SVGAGI (reference sequence). CDR3 size: 13 residues. Trimming left V 7 bases short and J 5 bases short, with 14 bases between. The CDR3 bases are TGTGCCAGCACCAAAATCCTTAGTACTGAAGCTTTCTTT. As protein: CASTKILSTEAFF.

The gene calls are TRBV7-2 and TRBJ2-7; 7 bases line up with TRBD1. CDR3 length: 13 amino acids. J lost 3 bases, V lost 5 bases, and 4 bases had no gene match. Germline CDR1 and CDR2: SGHTA and FQGNSA. CDR3 sequence: CASSRDRVYEQYF. The CDR3, as DNA: TGTGCCAGCAGCCGCGACAGGGTCTACGAGCAGTACTTC.

The chain has TRBV5-1 and TRBJ1-1; D is ambiguous. The CDR3 length is 13 residues. The ends were cut back, 4 bases at V and 4 bases at J, with 11 bases in the middle. Germline CDR1 reads SGHRS; CDR2 reads YFSETQ. CDR3: CASSSQVGTEAFF. The CDR3, as DNA: TGCGCCAGCAGCAGTCAGGTCGGCACTGAAGCTTTCTTT.